What follows are 24 T cell receptor beta chains derived from one specimen sequenced in a study of shared clonotypes between healthy human individuals. The protocol was immunoSEQ multiplex PCR, while the TCRdb copy is restricted to in-frame clones and leaves out a portion. The repertoire holds millions of clones, less than 95% seen once, with about 1.1% in the top ten. Naive CD8 cells, CD45RO-negative and positively selected for CCR7, excluded terminally differentiated effector memory CD45RA+ cells. The sample comprised naive CD8+ T cells sorted from blood. Receptors originate from a man between 18 and 29 years old in good health.

This clone has a single count. Its ends do not fully match the called genes, so a read error is possible. The chain has TRBV6-5 and TRBJ1-2; D gene unclear. CDR3 length: 14 residues. The germline V gene encodes CDR1 MNHEY and CDR2 SVGAGI. CDR3 DNA: TGTGCCAGCAGTTACTCGAAGGGTGGTAAGTGGGCGCCTTTC. It encodes CASSYSKGGKWAPF.

The gene calls are TRBV2 and TRBJ1-4; tentatively, D is TRBD1 (5 bases). The CDR3 spans 16 residues. In germline, CDR1 is SNHLY, CDR2 FYNNEI. V was cut by 2 bases and J by 7 bases, with 17 bases left in between. This CDR3 reads CASSENRWGIGEKLFF. Here the CDR3 DNA reads TGTGCCAGCAGTGAAAATAGGTGGGGGATCGGTGAAAAACTGTTTTTT. Full variable domain (rest looked up from reference TRBV2 and TRBJ1-4): EPEVTQTPSHQVTQMGQEVILRCVPISNHLYFYWYRQILGQKVEFLVSFYNNEISEKSEIFDDQFSVERPDGSNFTLKIRSTKLEDSAMYFCASSENRWGIGEKLFFGSGTQLSVL.

V usage is TRBV13 and J usage is TRBJ1-2; D not certain. V dropped 4 bases and J dropped 8 bases, with 14 bases sitting between them. CDR3 size: 13 residues. Looked up from germline, CDR1 is PRHDT and CDR2 is FYEKMQ (reference sequence). This chain's CDR3 is CASSSDILEGYTF. The CDR3 bases are TGTGCCAGCAGCTCCGATATACTGGAGGGCTACACCTTC.

The chain combines TRBV30 with TRBJ1-1, with no clear D. Trimming stripped 5 bases from V and 1 base from J, with 2 bases between. Germline V lookup: CDR1 GTSNPN, CDR2 SVGIG (reference sequence). The CDR3 contains 10 residues. CDR3 sequence (DNA): TGTGCCTGGGCGAACACTGAAGCTTTCTTT. Its protein product is CAWANTEAFF.

The rearrangement uses TRBV7-9 and TRBJ1-4; TRBD1 might be the D (5 bases). V was pared by 2 bases and J by 4 bases, with 20 bases between. CDR3 length equals 18 residues. The germline V gene has CDR1 SEHNR and CDR2 FQNEAQ (reference sequence). The CDR3 reads CASSLYALGDLINEKLFF. The CDR3 DNA reads as TGTGCCAGCAGCTTATATGCACTTGGGGACCTTATTAATGAAAAACTGTTTTTT.

The chain uses TRBV29-1 and TRBJ1-2; D uncertain. The CDR3 is made up of 13 amino acids. Germline V gene data show CDR1 as SQVTM and CDR2 as ANQGSEA. V lost 4 bases and J lost 5, with 14 bases in between. The CDR3 protein is CSVVSPLRYGYTF. CDR3 in DNA: TGCAGCGTTGTTAGCCCACTTCGGTATGGCTACACCTTC.

CDR3 in DNA: TGTGCCAATAGGGACAGGGGAAACAATGAGCAGTTCTTC. Amino acid sequence: CANRDRGNNEQFF. The V and J genes are TRBV6-1 and TRBJ2-1, with 10 bases lining up with TRBD1. The germline V gene has CDR1 MNHNS and CDR2 SASEGT. The length of the CDR3 is 13 residues. Trimming cost V 10 bases and J 5 bases; bases outside gene matches: 5.

The V and J genes are TRBV6-5 and TRBJ1-5; D ambiguous. V dropped 5 bases and J dropped 1 base, with 9 bases sitting between them. Germline V CDR1 and CDR2: MNHEY, SVGAGI. There are 14 residues in the CDR3. CDR3 loop: CASSPYQSNQPQHF. In nucleotides, the CDR3 is TGTGCCAGCAGTCCCTATCAAAGCAATCAGCCCCAGCATTTT.

This rearrangement joins TRBV10-2 to TRBJ1-3; D remains unclear. Trimming took 5 bases from V and 3 from J, leaving 8 bases between them. Germline V gene data show CDR1 as WSHSY and CDR2 as SAAADI. The CDR3 consists of 13 residues. CDR3 protein: CASSNGVGNTIYF. The CDR3, as DNA: TGCGCCAGCAGTAACGGGGTTGGAAACACCATATATTTT.

A remark on this clone: At the DNA level, this CDR3 is encoded by other sequences in the same sample as well. CDR3 nucleotide sequence: TGTGCCAGCAGTTTGACGGGGTCCTACAATGAGCAGTTCTTC. Its translation: CASSLTGSYNEQFF. The chain has TRBV27 and TRBJ2-1, with D possibly being TRBD2 (5 bases). The V gene lost 3 bases and the J gene lost 1 base, with 7 bases spanning the gap. CDR3 size: 14 residues. The germline gives CDR1 MNHEY, CDR2 SMNVEV (reference sequence).

This clone was observed a single time. The sample has other DNA sequences that encode this CDR3 too. The chain combines TRBV4-3 with TRBJ2-7; D unclear. The germline V gene has CDR1 LGHNA and CDR2 YSLEER. V lost 4 bases and J 3 bases, leaving 4 bases between the germline ends. This CDR3 has 11 amino acids. CDR3 amino acids: CASSRGYEQYF. The CDR3 nucleotides read TGCGCCAGCAGCCGGGGCTACGAGCAGTACTTC.

The rearrangement uses TRBV27 and TRBJ2-7; 7 bases align to TRBD2. CDR1 MNHEY and CDR2 SMNVEV come from the germline V gene (reference sequence). The CDR3 is made up of 14 amino acids. V lost 6 bases, J lost 7 bases, and 12 bases stayed unmatched. The CDR3 region has the DNA TGTGCCAGCAGCCCGGGACTACCTCCTAGGGAGCAGTACTTC. Amino acid sequence: CASSPGLPPREQYF.

This chain connects TRBV2 to TRBJ2-5, with D possibly TRBD1 on 5 matching bases. The CDR3 extends over 13 amino acids. With 4 bases removed from V and 2 bases from J, the gap between germline ends came to 8 bases. Germline V gene sequence: CDR1 SNHLY, CDR2 FYNNEI. This CDR3 reads CASSGQPQETQYF. CDR3 DNA: TGTGCCAGCAGTGGACAGCCACAAGAGACCCAGTACTTC.

This chain uses TRBV2 with TRBJ2-2; D might be TRBD2 (5 bases). Germline V lookup: CDR1 SNHLY, CDR2 FYNNEI. The V end lost 5 bases, the J end lost 6 bases, and 13 bases lay between the germline ends. The CDR3 consists of 14 residues. CDR3 DNA: TGTGCCAGCAGTTCGGGGTGGAAAGCCGGGGAGCTGTTTTTT. Translating gives CASSSGWKAGELFF.

The chain couples TRBV5-6 to TRBJ2-7; D may be TRBD1 (5 bases). V was shortened by 2 bases and J by 0 bases, with 9 bases between the two germline ends. Germline CDR1 reads SGHDT; CDR2 reads YYEEEE. The CDR3 contains 14 residues. CDR3 sequence reads: CASSLQANSYEQYF. The CDR3 DNA is TGTGCCAGCAGCTTACAGGCGAACTCCTACGAGCAGTACTTC.

The chain recombines TRBV7-8 with TRBJ2-7, with D perhaps TRBD1 (6 bases). The V gene's germline CDR1 is SGHVS and CDR2 FQNEAQ. The CDR3 extends over 14 amino acids. V was cut by 5 bases and J by 2 bases, with 13 bases left in between. The CDR3 protein is CASSIGTGPYEQYF. The CDR3 nucleotides read TGTGCCAGCAGCATCGGTACAGGGCCCTACGAGCAGTACTTC.

The J gene is TRBJ2-7, the V gene TRBV7-2; 14 nucleotides line up with TRBD2. The CDR3 runs to 15 residues. The germline V gene encodes CDR1 SGHTA and CDR2 FQGNSA. After removal of 0 bases from V and 6 bases from J, the junction contained 1 base not matched to a gene. The CDR3, as DNA: TGTGCCAGCAGCTTAGCTGGACTAGCGGGAGGCGAGCAGTACTTC. Amino acids: CASSLAGLAGGEQYF.

The CDR3: CASRDGGQPDTGELFF. In DNA form, the CDR3 reads TGTGCCAGCAGGGACGGAGGCCAGCCCGACACCGGGGAGCTGTTTTTT. The rearrangement joins TRBV28 to TRBJ2-2, with D possibly matching TRBD2 (5 bases). Germline V gives CDR1 MDHEN, CDR2 SYDVKM. With 6 bases removed from V and 3 bases from J, the gap between germline ends came to 17 bases. This CDR3 is 16 amino acids long.

The chain carries TRBV27 and TRBJ2-7; 7 bases line up with TRBD1. The CDR3 extends over 13 amino acids. The V and J ends lost 5 bases and 4 bases, in that order; junction bases with no gene match: 5. Germline V lookup: CDR1 MNHEY, CDR2 SMNVEV (reference sequence). CDR3 region: CASSPSQGYEQYF. The DNA for the CDR3 is TGTGCCAGCAGTCCCTCACAGGGGTACGAGCAGTACTTC.

The rearrangement links TRBV14 to TRBJ1-1; D unclear. The germline V and J ends were trimmed by 4 bases and 3 bases, with 6 bases remaining between them. CDR1 and CDR2 (germline): SGHDN, FVKESK. This CDR3 has 12 amino acids. The CDR3 spells CASSRGYTEAFF. The CDR3 nucleotides are TGTGCCAGCAGCCGGGGATACACTGAAGCTTTCTTT.

The V call is TRBV13, the J call TRBJ1-5; D uncertain. CDR1 is PRHDT and CDR2 is FYEKMQ in the germline V gene (reference sequence). This CDR3 region has 15 residues. V was pared by 4 bases and J by 6 bases, with 16 bases between. In nucleotides, the CDR3 is TGTGCCAGCAGCTACCGACACAGCAAAGGTCAGCCCCAGCATTTT. It translates to CASSYRHSKGQPQHF.

The genes are TRBV6-1 and TRBJ1-3; D unresolved. Trimming pared 1 base from V and 0 bases from J, leaving 7 bases between. The CDR3 loop spans 15 amino acids. The germline gives CDR1 MNHNS, CDR2 SASEGT. CDR3 protein: CASSEGRTSGNTIYF. The CDR3 DNA sequence: TGTGCCAGCAGTGAAGGCAGAACCTCTGGAAACACCATATATTTT.

The chain recombines TRBV19 with TRBJ1-1; TRBD1 matches at 9 bases. Per germline, CDR1 LNHDA and CDR2 SQIVND (reference sequence). The ends lost 7 bases at V and 4 bases at J; junction bases unmatched: 4. The CDR3 is 13 amino acids. CDR3 sequence reads: CASTLGQGTEAFF. DNA for the CDR3: TGTGCCAGTACTTTGGGACAGGGCACTGAAGCTTTCTTT.

This chain joins TRBV9 and TRBJ2-7; either TRBD1 or TRBD2 may supply D (5 bases each). V was clipped by 3 bases and J by 2 bases, with 12 bases between them. Germline CDR1 and CDR2: SGDLS and YYNGEE. The CDR3 covers 14 residues. The CDR3 DNA follows: TGTGCCAGCAGCGGGGGACCCGAGGCCTACGAGCAGTACTTC. Encoded protein: CASSGGPEAYEQYF. Full variable domain (remainder filled in from reference TRBV9 and TRBJ2-7): DSGVTQTPKHLITATGQRVTLRCSPRSGDLSVYWYQQSLDQGLQFLIQYYNGEERAKGNILERFSAQQFPDLHSELNLSSLELGDSALYFCASSGGPEAYEQYFGPGTRLTVT.